This T cell receptor (beta chain) was captured by sequencing in a study of T cell changes during pregnancy in multiple sclerosis. TCRdb's copy holds only in-frame clones and misses some; the assay was immunoSEQ multiplex PCR. The sample has more than 65,000 clones; roughly 95% are singletons. The CDR3 totals 14 residues. The ends lost 8 bases at V and 3 bases at J; junction bases unmatched: 6. Germline values: CDR1 MDHEN, CDR2 SYDVKM. The chain is built from TRBV28 and TRBJ1-4; TRBD1 matches 7 bases. The sample was peripheral blood, taken in the second trimester of pregnancy. The receptor was derived from a female donor with multiple sclerosis, enrolled in a pregnancy study. The CDR3 DNA follows: TGTGCCAGCTCTTACCAGGGGGCTAATGAAAAACTGTTTTTT. Protein product: CASSYQGANEKLFF.